A single sample gave rise to the 26 T cell receptor beta chains below, sequenced in a study of early T cells in non-severe SARS-CoV-2 infection. Each CDR3 protein is one row after TCRdb ran MiXCR on the 5' RACE reads. The sample carries about 76,000 distinct CDR3 sequences, 11% recorded once. The sequencing input was whole blood. The receptors come from an adult who was a healthcare worker with PCR-confirmed SARS-CoV-2 infection or an uninfected control (not recorded which).

There are a few counts of this clonotype. This chain joins TRBV5-1 and TRBJ1-1; tentatively, D is TRBD1 (5 bases). This CDR3 is built from 12 residues. V was clipped by 0 bases and J by 9 bases, with 9 bases between them. CDR1 is SGHRS and CDR2 is YFSETQ in the germline V gene. For the CDR3, the DNA is TGCGCCAGCAGCTTGGCGGGGGGAAAAGCTTTCTTT. Protein sequence: CASSLAGGKAFF. The complete variable domain, with remaining parts taken from reference TRBV5-1 and TRBJ1-1, reads KAGVTQTPRYLIKTRGQQVTLSCSPISGHRSVSWYQQTPGQGLQFLFEYFSETQRNKGNFPGRFSGRQFSNSRSEMNVSTLELGDSALYLCASSLAGGKAFFGQGTRLTVV.

V usage is TRBV10-3 and J usage is TRBJ2-7; 10 nucleotides line up with TRBD2. This CDR3 has 13 residues. Germline loops: CDR1 ENHRY, CDR2 SYGVKD. V lost 2 bases to trimming and J lost 6 bases; unmatched junction nucleotides: 1. CDR3 DNA sequence: TGTGCCATCAGTGAGCTAGCGGGGGCCGAGCAGTACTTC. Translation: CAISELAGAEQYF.

This clonotype was recorded at least ten times. The genes are TRBV12-3 or TRBV12-4 and TRBJ1-1; D not resolved. The CDR3 runs 13 residues. V was shortened by 3 bases and J by 1 base, with 6 bases between the two germline ends. DNA for the CDR3: TGTGCCAGCAGTTTTCAGCAGAACACTGAAGCTTTCTTT. Its translation is CASSFQQNTEAFF.

This clonotype was detected ten times or more. The J gene is TRBJ2-7, the V gene TRBV6-2 or TRBV6-3; tentative D call: TRBD1 (6 bases). Germline loops: CDR1 MNHEY, CDR2 SVGEGT. V shed 5 bases and J shed 12 bases, with 17 bases lying between them. The CDR3 sequence is 12 residues long. CDR3 sequence reads: CASSPRTAEGYF. As DNA, the CDR3 is TGTGCCAGCAGTCCAAGGACAGCCGAGGGGTACTTC.

The sample holds many counts of this clonotype. The gene calls are TRBV3-1 and TRBJ1-3; D is unclear. The CDR3 has 16 residues. Trimming took off 0 bases at V and 0 bases at J, with 9 bases between the two ends. The germline V gene has CDR1 LGHDT and CDR2 YNNKEL (reference sequence). CDR3 DNA sequence: TGTGCCAGCAGCCAAGAGGGCAGCCTCTCTGGAAACACCATATATTTT. It encodes CASSQEGSLSGNTIYF.

This clonotype was observed at least ten times. V gene TRBV4-1 combines with J gene TRBJ1-5, with D tentatively TRBD1 (6 bases). V lost 8 bases to trimming and J lost 6 bases, with 20 bases between them. The CDR3 length is 15 residues. Germline values: CDR1 MGHRA, CDR2 YSYEKL. The CDR3 sequence: CASVPLLGAGQPQHF. The CDR3 region has the DNA TGCGCCAGCGTCCCTCTCCTGGGGGCCGGTCAGCCCCAGCATTTT.

V usage is TRBV7-8 and J usage is TRBJ2-5, with D possibly being TRBD1 or TRBD2 (5 bases each). The V gene's germline CDR1 is SGHVS and CDR2 FQNEAQ. The CDR3 length is 15 residues. V was cut by 2 bases and J by 2 bases, with 12 bases left in between. Written as DNA, the CDR3 is TGTGCCAGCAGCTTAAAACCGGGGCAGCAAGAGACCCAGTACTTC. Translating gives CASSLKPGQQETQYF.

The J gene is TRBJ1-1, the V gene TRBV2, with TRBD1 as a possible D gene (5 bases). The CDR3 sequence is 13 residues long. Germline lookup yields CDR1 SNHLY and CDR2 FYNNEI. With 4 bases removed from V and 3 bases from J, the gap between germline ends came to 9 bases. This chain's CDR3 is CASSVRGDTEAFF. DNA of the CDR3: TGTGCCAGCAGTGTGAGGGGCGACACTGAAGCTTTCTTT. Using reference TRBV2 and TRBJ1-1 for the parts outside the CDR3, the full variable domain is EPEVTQTPSHQVTQMGQEVILRCVPISNHLYFYWYRQILGQKVEFLVSFYNNEISEKSEIFDDQFSVERPDGSNFTLKIRSTKLEDSAMYFCASSVRGDTEAFFGQGTRLTVV.

The table lists this clonotype with many counts. The rearrangement uses TRBV7-8 and TRBJ1-1; TRBD1 might be the D (6 bases). Germline CDR1 is SGHVS and CDR2 is FQNEAQ. Trimming took off 0 bases at V and 11 bases at J, with 10 bases between the two ends. The CDR3 is made up of 12 amino acids. The CDR3 coding sequence is TGTGCCAGCAGCTTAGCTGCAGGGGCCGCTTTCTTT. Protein product: CASSLAAGAAFF.

This clonotype was found a few times. The J gene is TRBJ1-1, the V gene TRBV28; D perhaps matches TRBD1 (6 bases). Germline V gene data show CDR1 as MDHEN and CDR2 as SYDVKM. V gave up 1 base and J gave up 3 bases, with 9 bases separating them. The CDR3 spans 14 residues. The chain's CDR3 is CASSLSGDHTEAFF. In DNA form, the CDR3 reads TGTGCCAGCAGTTTATCAGGGGATCACACTGAAGCTTTCTTT.

At least ten counts were recorded for this clonotype. This chain connects TRBV7-9 to TRBJ1-6; tentative D call: TRBD1 (5 bases). The V gene's germline CDR1 is SEHNR and CDR2 FQNEAQ (reference sequence). The CDR3 sequence is 13 residues long. Trimming shortened V by 5 bases and J by 10 bases, and 12 bases separated the two germline ends. DNA of the CDR3: TGTGCCAGCAGCCCACAGGAGAGGTCACCCCTCCACTTT. Translated, it gives CASSPQERSPLHF.

This clonotype has at least ten counts. This sequence joins TRBV7-9 and TRBJ2-1, with D possibly TRBD2 on 6 matching bases. Trimming pared 8 bases from V and 3 bases from J, leaving 11 bases between. Germline CDR1 and CDR2: SEHNR and FQNEAQ (reference sequence). This CDR3 comprises 13 residues. CDR3 residues: CASSGVSYNEQFF. The CDR3 bases are TGTGCCAGCTCGGGGGTCAGCTACAATGAGCAGTTCTTC.

The chain joins TRBV5-5 to TRBJ2-5; no clear D gene. Trimming cost V 4 bases and J 5 bases, with 12 bases left between them. Germline values: CDR1 SGHKS, CDR2 YYEKEE (reference sequence). This CDR3 contains 13 residues. This CDR3 is CASSPEEVETQYF. The CDR3, as DNA: TGTGCCAGCAGCCCAGAGGAAGTTGAGACCCAGTACTTC.

This clonotype was recorded at least ten times. The chain has TRBV6-5 and TRBJ1-3; D is unresolved. Trimming cost V 10 bases and J 1 base, with 17 bases left between them. CDR3 size: 15 residues. CDR1 is MNHEY, CDR2 SVGAGI, per germline. The CDR3 loop is CATHRVDPSGNTIYF. The CDR3 DNA follows: TGTGCCACCCACCGGGTCGATCCTTCTGGAAACACCATATATTTT.

The chain combines TRBV5-1 with TRBJ2-7; 14 nucleotides agree with TRBD2. Germline trimming cut 5 bases from V and 5 bases from J; bases unmatched to any gene: 9. There are 16 residues in the CDR3. Germline V gene lookup returns CDR1 SGHRS and CDR2 YFSETQ. DNA for the CDR3: TGCGCCAGCAGTGGGACTAGCGGGGGAGGCGTCGACGAGCAGTACTTC. This encodes CASSGTSGGGVDEQYF.

This clonotype was counted ten times or more. The chain recombines TRBV6-6 with TRBJ1-5; D perhaps matches TRBD1 (5 bases). Germline V lookup: CDR1 MNHNY, CDR2 SVGAGI (reference sequence). The V end lost 3 bases, the J end lost 2 bases, and 11 bases lay between the germline ends. CDR3 length: 15 residues. CDR3 coding DNA: TGTGCCAGCAGTTATAGGCAGGGAGGCAATCAGCCCCAGCATTTT. Residues: CASSYRQGGNQPQHF.

The table lists this clonotype with a few counts. In DNA form, the CDR3 reads TGCAGCGTTGAACGGCCGGGACAGGGTGGGGCCCGGAGCACAGATACGCAGTATTTT. As protein: CSVERPGQGGARSTDTQYF. The chain couples TRBV29-1 to TRBJ2-3; 9 bases align to TRBD1. Per germline, CDR1 SQVTM and CDR2 ANQGSEA. The CDR3 totals 19 residues. The J segment lost 0 bases and the V segment lost 2 bases, leaving 15 bases of the junction unmatched.

This clonotype was seen only a few times. The V call is TRBV29-1, the J call TRBJ1-2; no reliable D call. Germline CDR1 reads SQVTM; CDR2 reads ANQGSEA. V shed 6 bases and J shed 8 bases, with 13 bases lying between them. This CDR3 has 11 residues. CDR3 sequence reads: CSVAVLWGYTF. CDR3 in DNA: TGCAGCGTGGCCGTCCTATGGGGCTACACCTTC. The variable domain in full, with the rest retrieved from reference TRBV29-1 and TRBJ1-2, is SAVISQKPSRDICQRGTSLTIQCQVDSQVTMMFWYRQQPGQSLTLIATANQGSEATYESGFVIDKFPISRPNLTFSTLTVSNMSPEDSSIYLCSVAVLWGYTFGSGTRLTVV.

The rearrangement uses TRBV29-1 and TRBJ1-1, with unresolved D. Germline V CDR1 and CDR2: SQVTM, ANQGSEA. The V gene lost 2 bases and the J gene lost 5 bases, with 9 bases spanning the gap. The CDR3 extends over 12 amino acids. The CDR3 loop is CSVEISRTEAFF. Written as DNA, the CDR3 is TGCAGCGTTGAAATTAGTAGGACTGAAGCTTTCTTT.

The table lists this clonotype with a few counts. The chain couples TRBV6-2 or TRBV6-3 to TRBJ1-6; tentative D call: TRBD1 (5 bases). Trimming removed 6 bases from V and 7 bases from J, with 16 bases in between. Germline CDR1 and CDR2: MNHEY and SVGEGT. The CDR3 length is 15 residues. The DNA for the CDR3 is TGTGCCAGCAGCCGCCCGGGGCAGGGCAATTCACCCCTCCACTTT. This codes for CASSRPGQGNSPLHF.

The chain combines TRBV2 with TRBJ2-6; D uncertain. There are 14 residues in the CDR3. The V gene's germline CDR1 is SNHLY and CDR2 FYNNEI. V was cut by 5 bases and J by 4 bases, with 9 bases left in between. CDR3 region: CASSTYGGANVLTF. The CDR3 region has the DNA TGTGCCAGCAGTACCTACGGAGGGGCCAACGTCCTGACTTTC.

In its sample, this clonotype was seen many times. The chain carries TRBV5-1 and TRBJ2-5; D gene ambiguous. Trimming stripped 0 bases from V and 2 bases from J, with 8 bases between. Germline CDR1 is SGHRS and CDR2 is YFSETQ. CDR3 length equals 14 residues. The CDR3 coding sequence is TGCGCCAGCAGCTTGGGGCAGCAGCAAGAGACCCAGTACTTC. Translation: CASSLGQQQETQYF.

The chain uses TRBV29-1 and TRBJ1-1, with unresolved D. Deletions cut 0 bases from V and 11 bases from J, with 10 bases between. The length of the CDR3 is 11 residues. CDR1 and CDR2 (germline): SQVTM, ANQGSEA. In DNA, the CDR3 is TGCAGCGTTGAAGATGGTAGTGGGGCTTTCTTT. It encodes CSVEDGSGAFF.

This clonotype came up many times. The CDR3 DNA sequence: TGTGCCAGCAGTTTCTGGGGGGTTCGCACTGAAGCTTTCTTT. Translated: CASSFWGVRTEAFF. This sequence joins TRBV12-3 or TRBV12-4 and TRBJ1-1; a weak D match, TRBD1 (5 bases). V was trimmed by 3 bases and J by 4 bases, leaving 12 bases between them. The length of the CDR3 is 14 residues.

The table lists this clonotype with many counts. The rearrangement joins TRBV20-1 to TRBJ2-7, with 10 bases aligning to TRBD2. The CDR3 loop spans 14 amino acids. The trim removed 1 base at V and 0 bases at J, leaving 0 bases unmatched. Looked up from germline, CDR1 is DFQATT and CDR2 is SNEGSKA (reference sequence). CDR3 residues: CSARVAGGSYEQYF. The CDR3 DNA reads as TGCAGTGCTAGAGTAGCGGGGGGCTCCTACGAGCAGTACTTC.

This clonotype appeared a few times. The chain joins TRBV7-8 to TRBJ1-1; a possible D gene is TRBD1 (5 bases). Germline V gene lookup returns CDR1 SGHVS and CDR2 FQNEAQ. The CDR3 sequence is 13 residues long. V was clipped by 5 bases and J by 9 bases, with 16 bases between them. In DNA, the CDR3 is TGTGCCAGCAGCCTTAACGCCGGGGACCAAGCTTTCTTT. It codes for CASSLNAGDQAFF.